This TCR beta chain was identified during a study of T cell responses to AZD1222 COVID-19 vaccine. Study-wide findings and caveats: The study found Spike-specific TCR breadth and depth rose after two AZD1222 doses.

TCRdb's table, derived via immunoSEQ multiplex PCR, lists solely in-frame clones and lacks some. The sample consists of 100,000 to 130,000 clones, roughly 87% of them appearing once. Worth noting for this clone: Antigen: not known.

Germline V gene sequence: CDR1 LGHDT, CDR2 YNNKEL (reference sequence). This CDR3 comprises 15 residues. V lost 4 bases to trimming and J lost 3 bases; unmatched junction nucleotides: 7. This sequence was found in an adult who received the AZD1222 COVID-19 vaccine. The specimen comprised peripheral blood, sampled 28 days after the second AZD1222 dose. The rearrangement uses TRBV3-1 (or the pseudogene TRBV3-2) and TRBJ2-3; 7 bases are a match to TRBD2. Written as DNA, the CDR3 is TGTGCCAGCAGCCGTCCTAGCGGCCGAACAGATACGCAGTATTTT. Amino acids: CASSRPSGRTDTQYF.